A single sample gave rise to the 17 T cell receptor beta chains below, sequenced in a study of control samples from healthy donors and cancer patients. Using immunoSEQ multiplex PCR, the repertoire was profiled, and TCRdb retains in-frame clones only, with some absent. The table has around 68,000 clones, about 83% seen once. The sequencing input was blood. Receptor source: a man in his 60s in good health.

V gene TRBV7-2 combines with J gene TRBJ2-5; a possible D gene is TRBD1 (6 bases). CDR1 is SGHTA, CDR2 FQGNSA, per germline. The CDR3 has 14 residues. Trimming stripped 4 bases from V and 5 bases from J, with 14 bases between. CDR3 sequence: CASSSNGRGETQYF. In DNA, the CDR3 is TGTGCCAGCAGCTCCAATGGCAGGGGTGAGACCCAGTACTTC.

This chain uses TRBV19 with TRBJ1-4; D gene uncertain. This CDR3 region has 15 residues. V lost 1 base and J 0 bases, leaving 6 bases between the germline ends. Germline V gives CDR1 LNHDA, CDR2 SQIVND (reference sequence). The CDR3 here is CASSIADTTNEKLFF. DNA of the CDR3: TGTGCCAGTAGTATAGCGGATACAACTAATGAAAAACTGTTTTTT. Combining the CDR3 with reference TRBV19 and TRBJ1-4 gives the whole variable domain DGGITQSPKYLFRKEGQNVTLSCEQNLNHDAMYWYRQDPGQGLRLIYYSQIVNDFQKGDIAEGYSVSREKKESFPLTVTSAQKNPTAFYLCASSIADTTNEKLFFGSGTQLSVL.

V and J are TRBV19 and TRBJ2-2; D remains unclear. From germline, CDR1 is LNHDA and CDR2 SQIVND (reference sequence). The CDR3 is made up of 17 amino acids. V lost 7 bases and J lost 0, with 18 bases in between. CDR3 coding DNA: TGTGCCAGTACCGCGGACCACTGGTTGTCGAACACCGGGGAGCTGTTTTTT. Its translation is CASTADHWLSNTGELFF.

The chain carries TRBV21-1 and TRBJ1-6; the table calls TRBD1, which could not be checked here. TRBV21-1 is a listed pseudogene. This CDR3 has 15 amino acids. CDR3 nucleotide sequence: TGTGCCAGCAGCACGTACAGGGCAGTCAATTCACCCCTCCACTTT. Translation gives CASSTYRAVNSPLHF.

The rearrangement joins TRBV7-6 to TRBJ1-1; possible D gene TRBD1, 6 bases. V dropped 2 bases and J dropped 3 bases, with 7 bases sitting between them. The germline V gene has CDR1 SGHVS and CDR2 FNYEAQ. The CDR3 is 13 amino acids. In nucleotides, the CDR3 is TGTGCCAGCAGCTTAAGGGGGGACACTGAAGCTTTCTTT. Amino acids: CASSLRGDTEAFF. Together with reference TRBV7-6 and TRBJ1-1, the CDR3 gives the full variable domain: GAGVSQSPRYKVTKRGQDVALRCDPISGHVSLYWYRQALGQGPEFLTYFNYEAQQDKSGLPNDRFSAERPEGSISTLTIQRTEQRDSAMYRCASSLRGDTEAFFGQGTRLTVV.

The genes are TRBV18 and TRBJ1-1; the D is unclear. Germline V gives CDR1 KGHSH, CDR2 LQKENI. There are 12 residues in the CDR3. V was cut by 4 bases and J by 1 base, with 4 bases left in between. The CDR3 coding sequence is TGTGCCAGCTCACAGGGGAACACTGAAGCTTTCTTT. As protein: CASSQGNTEAFF.

This clone was seen a handful of times. This chain uses TRBV4-1 with TRBJ2-4, with 14 nucleotides matching TRBD2. J was trimmed by 3 bases and V by 4 bases; bases with no gene match: 5. There are 17 residues in the CDR3. The germline V gene encodes CDR1 MGHRA and CDR2 YSYEKL. CDR3 nucleotides: TGCGCCAGCAGCCCGATGACTAGCGGGAGGGACAAAAACATTCAGTACTTC. This translates into CASSPMTSGRDKNIQYF.

The chain carries TRBV12-3 or TRBV12-4 and TRBJ1-5, with D uncertain. V lost 6 bases to trimming and J lost 4 bases, with 7 bases between them. CDR3 size: 12 residues. The CDR3 DNA reads TGTGCCAGCAGCGTCAGTAATCAGCCCCAGCATTTT. Translated, it gives CASSVSNQPQHF.

The V gene is TRBV7-2, the J gene TRBJ2-7; the D gene is possibly TRBD1 (6 bases). CDR1 is SGHTA, CDR2 FQGNSA, per germline. The V gene lost 10 bases and the J gene lost 3 bases, with 16 bases spanning the gap. The CDR3 is 13 residues long. CDR3: CAIKTGGSYEQYF. DNA of the CDR3: TGTGCCATTAAGACAGGAGGAAGCTACGAGCAGTACTTC.

This clone occurred a few times. The V call is TRBV7-2, the J call TRBJ2-3, with a tentative D call TRBD1 (6 bases). The CDR3 loop spans 15 amino acids. Trimming took 4 bases from V and 6 from J, leaving 17 bases between them. Per germline, CDR1 SGHTA and CDR2 FQGNSA. The chain's CDR3 is CASSSRQAAGDTQYF. DNA for the CDR3: TGTGCCAGCAGCTCGCGACAGGCTGCAGGGGATACGCAGTATTTT. Based on the CDR3 plus reference TRBV7-2 and TRBJ2-3, the full variable domain is GAGVSQSPSNKVTEKGKDVELRCDPISGHTALYWYRQSLGQGLEFLIYFQGNSAPDKSGLPSDRFSAERTGGSVSTLTIQRTQQEDSAVYLCASSSRQAAGDTQYFGPGTRLTVL.

The J gene is TRBJ2-1, the V gene TRBV28; 7 bases align to TRBD2. From germline, CDR1 is MDHEN and CDR2 SYDVKM. The J segment lost 3 bases and the V segment lost 5 bases, leaving 7 bases of the junction unmatched. CDR3 length equals 15 residues. Here the CDR3 reads CASSSGAANYNEQFF. Here the CDR3 DNA reads TGTGCCAGCAGTAGCGGGGCGGCCAACTACAATGAGCAGTTCTTC. The whole variable domain, remainder taken from reference TRBV28 and TRBJ2-1, is DVKVTQSSRYLVKRTGEKVFLECVQDMDHENMFWYRQDPGLGLRLIYFSYDVKMKEKGDIPEGYSVSREKKERFSLILESASTNQTSMYLCASSSGAANYNEQFFGPGTRLTVL.

This clone has a single count. This chain connects TRBV21-1 to TRBJ2-7; the D call TRBD1 from the table was never checked on the DNA. TRBV21-1 is a known pseudogene. CDR3 length equals 18 residues. The CDR3 region is CASSLRGDGQTDAYEQYF. The CDR3 region has the DNA TGTGCCAGCAGCCTCCGAGGTGATGGACAAACCGATGCCTACGAGCAGTACTTC.

This chain links TRBV10-3 with TRBJ2-7; possibly TRBD1 for D (5 bases). The CDR3 extends over 12 amino acids. In germline, CDR1 is ENHRY, CDR2 SYGVKD. Trimming removed 6 bases from V and 6 bases from J, with 12 bases in between. CDR3 DNA sequence: TGTGCCATCAGGGCAGGGCGCTCCGAGCAGTACTTC. This codes for CAIRAGRSEQYF.

This chain joins TRBV6-5 and TRBJ1-2, with D tentatively TRBD1 (6 bases). The CDR3 runs to 13 residues. Germline CDR1 MNHEY, CDR2 SVGAGI. V gave up 6 bases and J gave up 7 bases, with 15 bases separating them. Here the CDR3 reads CASRFDRRVGYTF. The DNA of the CDR3 is TGTGCCAGCAGATTCGACAGGCGGGTTGGCTACACCTTC.

The chain uses TRBV5-6 and TRBJ2-3; 7 positions agree with TRBD1. Trimming at V came to 4 bases and at J to 7 bases, leaving 15 bases not matched to a gene. This CDR3 has 16 residues. Germline V CDR1 and CDR2: SGHDT, YYEEEE. CDR3 nucleotides: TGTGCCAGCAGCCTCTGGGCGACAGGGTTAAAAAATACGCAGTATTTT. It translates to CASSLWATGLKNTQYF.

V usage is TRBV5-4 and J usage is TRBJ2-3; 13 bases align to TRBD2. Germline V gene lookup returns CDR1 SGHNT and CDR2 YYREEE (reference sequence). The CDR3 covers 16 residues. The trim removed 1 base at V and 5 bases at J, leaving 4 bases unmatched. The CDR3 DNA reads TGTGCCAGCAGCTTGCGACTAGCGGGAGGTATAGATACGCAGTATTTT. This sequence encodes CASSLRLAGGIDTQYF.

V gene TRBV4-2 combines with J gene TRBJ2-3, with 11 bases lining up with TRBD2. Germline V gene lookup returns CDR1 LGHNA and CDR2 YNFKEQ. This CDR3 is 17 amino acids long. V trimming: 6 bases; J trimming: 2 bases; junction bases outside the gene matches: 10. The CDR3 reads CASSTTGTSGYTDTQYF. The CDR3 DNA reads TGTGCCAGCAGTACGACCGGGACTAGCGGATACACAGATACGCAGTATTTT.